This is a list of T cell receptor beta chains from one sample in a study of tumor-infiltrating lymphocytes in primary liver carcinoma. TCRdb reprocessed the multiplex PCR reads via MiXCR and lists one record per CDR3 protein. The profile covers approximately 340,000 distinct CDR3 sequences, with roughly 61% appearing a single time and roughly 6.5% taken by the ten largest. Input material: peripheral blood. All receptors come from a man aged 35-49 years with primary liver carcinoma and hepatitis B virus infection. The CDR3 runs from the conserved cysteine through the conserved F or W. The D gene is left open where the match is weak. Clone size is not always given. Where it is, it says once, few, many or a class for expanded clones.

clone size	CDR3 length	V gene	D gene	J gene	CDR3 DNA	CDR3 protein
many	15	TRBV28	-	TRBJ2-2	TGTGCCAGCAGTTTCCGCCCTGGGGGCACCGGGGAGCTGTTTTTT	CASSFRPGGTGELFF
medium-sized	15	TRBV11-2	-	TRBJ2-3	TGTGCCAGCAGCTTATTGCTCCCGGGGCAAGATACGCAGTATTTT	CASSLLLPGQDTQYF
-	15	TRBV11-2	-	TRBJ2-3	TGTGTCAGCAGCCTAGGCACCTCTAGCACAGATACTCAGTATTTT	CVSSLGTSSTDTQYF
-	16	TRBV4-1	TRBD2	TRBJ2-1	TGCGCCAGCAGCCAGAGACTAGCGGGAAGTAAGGATGAGCAGTTCTTC	CASSQRLAGSKDEQFF
once	14	TRBV5-4	-	TRBJ2-5	TGTGTCATGAGTGGACTCTTGTACCAAGAGACCCAGTACTTC	CVMSGLLYQETQYF
-	13	TRBV5-1	-	TRBJ2-3	TGCGCCAGCAGCCACCCGTTGGCAGATACGCAGTATTTT	CASSHPLADTQYF
-	14	TRBV19	-	TRBJ2-1	TGTGTCATATCCAAAAATGGGGGGTTCAATGAGCAGTTCTTC	CVISKNGGFNEQFF
few	14	TRBV5-1	-	TRBJ2-5	TGCGCCAGCAGCCGCAATGCTCTCGGGGAGACCCAGTACTTC	CASSRNALGETQYF
-	14	TRBV11-2	-	TRBJ2-5	TGTGCCAGCAGCGCAATAGGGGGTAGAGAGACCCAGCACTTC	CASSAIGGRETQHF
-	17	TRBV11-2	-	TRBJ2-7	TGTGCCAGCAGCTCCGTTAAGTTGGTCAGGAGGGCCTACGAGCAGTACTTC	CASSSVKLVRRAYEQYF
-	18	TRBV11-2	-	TRBJ2-6	TGTGCCAGCAGTTATAGGGGGTCAGCCAGCTCTGGGGCCGACGTCCTGACTTTC	CASSYRGSASSGADVLTF
-	14	TRBV11-2	-	TRBJ2-7	TGTGCCAGCAGCTTATGGCGTAGGCCCTATGAGCAGTACTTC	CASSLWRRPYEQYF
-	13	TRBV11-2	-	TRBJ2-5	TGTGCCAACAGCCGCCATCTTCAAGAGACCCAGTACTTC	CANSRHLQETQYF
medium-sized	13	TRBV11-1	-	TRBJ2-7	TGTGCCAGCAGCCGTGACAGCTCATACGAGCAGTACTTC	CASSRDSSYEQYF
-	17	TRBV5-4	TRBD2	TRBJ2-2	TGTGCCAGCAGCGGACCGGGACTAGCGGGAAACACCGGGGAGCTGTTTTTT	CASSGPGLAGNTGELFF
-	15	TRBV11-2	-	TRBJ2-7	TGTGCCAGCAGCTTGGGGGGGCTCAGAAACTACGAACAGTACTTC	CASSLGGLRNYEQYF
few	14	TRBV13	-	TRBJ1-1	TGTGCCAGCAGCTTAGGACAGTTGAACACTGAAGCTTTCTTT	CASSLGQLNTEAFF
-	13	TRBV10-2	-	TRBJ1-4	TGCGCCAGCAGTGCATCCTTTAATGGAAAACTGTTTTTT	CASSASFNGKLFF
-	15	TRBV11-2	-	TRBJ2-5	TGTGCCAGCAGCTCAGGACGTGCCAACCAAGAGACCCAATACTTC	CASSSGRANQETQYF
-	15	TRBV6-6	TRBD2	TRBJ2-1	TGTACCAGCAGAGGCGAGCGGGAGGCCCGCAATGAGCAGTTCTTC	CTSRGEREARNEQFF
-	15	TRBV24-1	TRBD2	TRBJ2-7	TGTGCCACCAGTGAGACCAGGACTAGCGTGCACGAGCAGTACTTC	CATSETRTSVHEQYF
-	14	TRBV5-1	-	TRBJ1-3	TGCGCCAGCAGCCCGGTGCCCGGAGGAAACACCATATATTTT	CASSPVPGGNTIYF
-	14	TRBV5-1	-	TRBJ1-4	TGCGCCAGCAGCCCTGGACAGCCCGATGAAAAACTGTTTTTT	CASSPGQPDEKLFF
-	15	TRBV4-2	TRBD2	TRBJ2-3	TGTGCCAGCAGCCAAGAAGCGGGAATGACAGATACGCAGTATTTT	CASSQEAGMTDTQYF
-	15	TRBV10-3	-	TRBJ2-3	TGTGCCATCAGTGAGTCGGTGGGAAGGACAGATACACAGTATTTT	CAISESVGRTDTQYF
-	14	TRBV6-6	-	TRBJ1-5	TGTGCCATCACTCCTAGAGTGGGCAATCAGCCCCAGCATTTT	CAITPRVGNQPQHF
-	16	TRBV5-5	-	TRBJ1-1	TGTGCCAGCAGCCCCGGAGGCAGGATCATAAGCACTGGAGCTTTCTTT	CASSPGGRIISTGAFF
many	14	TRBV11-3	TRBD1	TRBJ2-2	TGTGCCAGCAGCTTTGGACAGGGCGGCGGGGAGCTGTTTTTT	CASSFGQGGGELFF
-	13	TRBV12-3/TRBV12-4	-	TRBJ2-1	TGTGCCAGCAGTCGGAAAAAATACAACGAGGAGTTCTTC	CASSRKKYNEEFF
few	13	TRBV5-6	-	TRBJ2-3	TGTGCCAGCAGCTTGGGAAGCATAGATACGCAGTATTTT	CASSLGSIDTQYF
many	15	TRBV4-2	-	TRBJ2-1	TGTGCCAGCAGCGGGGCTAGGGACTCCTACAATGAGCAGTTCTTC	CASSGARDSYNEQFF
-	15	TRBV6-5	-	TRBJ2-1	TGTGCCAGCACCTCTTCAGTTAGGGCCTACAATGAGCAGTCCTTC	CASTSSVRAYNEQSF
-	15	TRBV11-3	-	TRBJ2-1	TGTGCCAGCAGCGTAGGGGTGGCCTCCTACAATGAGCAGTTCTTC	CASSVGVASYNEQFF
-	16	TRBV11-2	TRBD2	TRBJ2-1	TGCGCCAGCAGCTATCGGACTAGCGGGAGGGACAATAAGCAGTTCTTC	CASSYRTSGRDNKQFF
-	14	TRBV28	-	TRBJ2-1	TGTGCCAGCACCCTGTTCGGGGGGCCAGGTGAGCAGTTCTTC	CASTLFGGPGEQFF
few	13	TRBV29-1	-	TRBJ2-5	TGCAGCGTTGAAAACAGCCCCCAAGAGACCCAGTACTTC	CSVENSPQETQYF
-	14	TRBV4-2	-	TRBJ2-7	TGTGCCAACAGCCAAGAGGAATCGACCTATGAGCAGTACTTC	CANSQEESTYEQYF
many	12	TRBV6-2/TRBV6-3	-	TRBJ2-7	TGTGCCAGCCGAAGGGGGGCCTACGAGCAGTACTTC	CASRRGAYEQYF
-	14	TRBV15	TRBD2	TRBJ2-1	TGTGCCACCAGCAGAGGAGCGGGAGACAATGAGCAGTTCTTC	CATSRGAGDNEQFF
many	14	TRBV5-4	-	TRBJ2-1	TGTGCCAGCAGCTTGGGTGACAGATACAATGAGCAGTTCTTC	CASSLGDRYNEQFF
once	13	TRBV11-3	-	TRBJ1-1	TGTGCCAGCAGCCTATTGACTGGCACTGAAGCTTTCTTT	CASSLLTGTEAFF
many	15	TRBV7-8	-	TRBJ2-5	TGTGCCAGCAGCTTAAGCAGAGCCCGTCAAGAGACCCAGTACTTC	CASSLSRARQETQYF
once	15	TRBV6-6	TRBD1	TRBJ1-5	TGTGCCAGCAGTTATACAGGGGCTAGCAGTCAGCCCCAGCACTTT	CASSYTGASSQPQHF
many	13	TRBV11-1	TRBD1	TRBJ2-7	TGTGCCAGCAACCCCGGGACAGGGGGCGAGCAGTACTTC	CASNPGTGGEQYF
-	16	TRBV11-2	-	TRBJ2-5	TGTGCCGGCAGCTTAGAGGAGCGGAGAGGGGTAGAGACCCTGTACTTC	CAGSLEERRGVETLYF
-	16	TRBV11-2	-	TRBJ2-1	TGTACCAGCAGCTTAGTCAGGGGGGGTAGGTGGAATGAGCAGTTCTTC	CTSSLVRGGRWNEQFF
-	13	TRBV11-2	TRBD1	TRBJ2-5	TGCGCCACATCCGGGACAGGGAAAGAGGCCCAGTACTTC	CATSGTGKEAQYF
many	15	TRBV11-2	-	TRBJ2-5	TGTGCCAGCAGCTCCCCCCTCAAACCGGCCGAGACCCAGTACTTC	CASSSPLKPAETQYF